The table lists the clone carrying this T cell receptor beta chain with a count of one. Its target is not known. This sample is part of a study of cytomegalovirus exposure and HLA in healthy donors. At the level of the study: Samples from HLA-typed donors yielded about 85 million unique TCRs in an early data release.

The study, taken as a whole, reports: A later analysis showed TCR association rates differing by HLA locus, peaking at DRB1 and lowest at HLA-C.

Both 60 Vbeta primers and 13 Jbeta primers went into the PCR. The protocol was immunoSEQ multiplex PCR, while the TCRdb copy is restricted to in-frame clones and leaves out a portion. The sample has 100,000 to 150,000 clones, more than 70% seen once; the top ten hold roughly 10%. The sample consisted of PBMCs. The TCR sequence derives from a woman aged 45-65 years in good health and CMV-seropositive.

The CDR3 DNA sequence: TGTGCCAGTAGTGCCCCCGCGGGGGTCGCTAATGAAAAACTGTTTTTT. Amino acids: CASSAPAGVANEKLFF. The V and J genes are TRBV19 and TRBJ1-4, with D possibly matching TRBD1 (5 bases). The germline CDR1 and CDR2 sequences are LNHDA and SQIVND (reference sequence). Trimming took 5 bases from V and 3 from J, leaving 16 bases between them. The CDR3 sequence is 16 residues long.